The clone carrying this TCR beta chain has a count of ten or more. The data were taken from a study of tumor-infiltrating lymphocytes in oesophageal squamous cell carcinoma. The CDR3 spans 17 residues. The V gene end was trimmed by 0 bases and the J gene end by 6 bases; junction bases not matched to a gene: 9. CDR1 and CDR2 (germline): MRHNA, SNTAGT. Via MiXCR, TCRdb re-called the PCR reads, giving one row per CDR3 protein. The sample has roughly 21,000 distinct CDR3 sequences, approximately 38% seen once. The specimen sequenced was esophageal tumor tissue. This chain uses TRBV6-4 with TRBJ1-4; 8 nucleotides align to TRBD1. The TCR sequence derives from a male donor with esophageal squamous cell carcinoma. The CDR3 loop reads CASSDSGVTGADEKLFF. The CDR3 DNA reads TGTGCCAGCAGTGACTCAGGGGTGACAGGGGCGGATGAAAAACTGTTTTTT.